One and the same sample provided the 19 T cell receptor beta chains below, sequenced in a study of identical twins. TCRdb passed the 5' RACE reads through MiXCR, listing each CDR3 protein once. The sample has 400,000 to 650,000 distinct CDR3 sequences; about 20% are singletons. The sample also formed part of further work on T cells expressing NK-cell markers.

The sample consisted of CD4+ T cells sorted from blood. These receptors were obtained from a woman aged 18-35 years in good health.

The J gene is TRBJ2-2, the V gene TRBV20-1; 7 positions match TRBD2. Germline V CDR1 and CDR2: DFQATT, SNEGSKA (reference sequence). J lost 6 bases, V lost 2 bases, and 12 bases had no gene match. The CDR3 has 16 amino acids. For the CDR3, the DNA is TGCAGTGCTAGATCCTTAGCGGGCGGGGCCTCCGGGGAGCTGTTTTTT. Translation: CSARSLAGGASGELFF.

V gene TRBV6-4 combines with J gene TRBJ2-2, with D possibly matching TRBD1 (5 bases). The CDR3 totals 13 residues. The germline V gene encodes CDR1 MRHNA and CDR2 SNTAGT. Trimming shortened V by 10 bases and J by 6 bases, and 15 bases separated the two germline ends. The DNA for the CDR3 is TGTGCCACCCGAAAGGAAGGGGCCGGGGAGCTGTTTTTT. Its protein is CATRKEGAGELFF.

Concerning this clonotype itself: A junction end diverges from the germline sequence, so it may reflect a read error. The chain uses TRBV25-1 and TRBJ2-3, with TRBD2 matching 11 bases. This CDR3 has 13 amino acids. CDR1 and CDR2 (germline): MGHDK, SYGVNS. The CDR3 spells CASRASGGRLFHF. Written as DNA, the CDR3 is TGTGCCAGCAGGGCTAGCGGGGGGCGTCTCTTCCATTTT.

CDR3 DNA: TGTGCCAGCTCACCTCTTGGGCCAATGAACACTGAAGCTTTCTTT. As protein: CASSPLGPMNTEAFF. The rearrangement joins TRBV18 to TRBJ1-1, with unresolved D. V lost 3 bases and J lost 0, with 11 bases in between. The CDR3 length is 15 residues. Looked up from germline, CDR1 is KGHSH and CDR2 is LQKENI. The whole variable domain, remainder taken from reference TRBV18 and TRBJ1-1, is NAGVMQNPRHLVRRRGQEARLRCSPMKGHSHVYWYRQLPEEGLKFMVYLQKENIIDESGMPKERFSAEFPKEGPSILRIQQVVRGDSAAYFCASSPLGPMNTEAFFGQGTRLTVV.

V is TRBV29-1 and J is TRBJ1-5; 8 nucleotides agree with TRBD1. The CDR3 length is 13 residues. Germline V gene data show CDR1 as SQVTM and CDR2 as ANQGSEA. The ends lost 5 bases at V and 4 bases at J; junction bases unmatched: 4. The CDR3 DNA reads as TGCAGCGTTCTTGGACAGGGTAATCAGCCCCAGCATTTT. Translating gives CSVLGQGNQPQHF.

In this sample, this clonotype turned up a few times. This chain links TRBV6-1 with TRBJ1-1; 8 bases agree with TRBD1. Germline CDR1 and CDR2: MNHNS and SASEGT. V lost 6 bases, J lost 8 bases, and 11 bases stayed unmatched. The CDR3 runs to 14 residues. The CDR3 here is CASRAGQARGEAFF. CDR3 nucleotides: TGTGCCAGCAGAGCGGGACAGGCCCGTGGAGAAGCTTTCTTT.

This clonotype was found a few times. J is TRBJ1-2 and V is TRBV7-9; TRBD1 agrees at 10 bases. The V gene end was trimmed by 6 bases and the J gene end by 5 bases; junction bases not matched to a gene: 9. Germline V lookup: CDR1 SEHNR, CDR2 FQNEAQ (reference sequence). This CDR3 has 15 residues. The CDR3 spells CASSNRDRGYYGYTF. The CDR3 DNA sequence: TGTGCCAGCAGTAATAGGGACAGGGGATATTATGGCTACACCTTC.

The J gene is TRBJ1-1, the V gene TRBV10-3, with TRBD1 matching over 7 bases. V shed 9 bases and J 0 bases; nucleotides not matched to a gene: 4. CDR3 size: 13 residues. Germline V gives CDR1 ENHRY, CDR2 SYGVKD. The CDR3 is CAIQTGMNTEAFF. The DNA of the CDR3 is TGTGCCATACAGACAGGGATGAACACTGAAGCTTTCTTT.

This sequence joins TRBV12-3 or TRBV12-4 and TRBJ2-6; D gene uncertain. The CDR3 covers 14 residues. With 4 bases removed from V and 0 bases from J, the gap between germline ends came to 4 bases. CDR3 amino acids: CASSSASGANVLTF. The CDR3 DNA reads as TGTGCCAGCAGTTCGGCCTCTGGGGCCAACGTCCTGACTTTC.

The CDR3 loop reads CTSSQEGGIGEQYF. CDR3 coding DNA: TGCACCAGCAGCCAAGAGGGTGGTATCGGTGAGCAGTACTTC. This chain connects TRBV1 to TRBJ2-7. TRBV1 represents a pseudogene. This CDR3 contains 14 residues.

The V call is TRBV30, the J call TRBJ2-1; no clear D. The CDR3 covers 10 residues. Germline V gene lookup returns CDR1 GTSNPN and CDR2 SVGIG (reference sequence). V gave up 5 bases and J gave up 10 bases, with 9 bases separating them. DNA of the CDR3: TGTGCCTGGGGAACAGCGGAGCAGTTCTTC. It specifies CAWGTAEQFF. Complete variable domain (other parts from reference TRBV30 and TRBJ2-1): SQTIHQWPATLVQPVGSPLSLECTVEGTSNPNLYWYRQAAGRGLQLLFYSVGIGQISSEVPQNLSASRPQDRQFILSSKKLLLSDSGFYLCAWGTAEQFFGPGTRLTVL.

This clonotype has a count of ten or more. The V gene is TRBV10-3, the J gene TRBJ2-2, with 8 bases that match TRBD1. Germline-derived CDR1 and CDR2 are ENHRY and SYGVKD. The CDR3 is made up of 15 amino acids. The V gene end was trimmed by 6 bases and the J gene end by 4 bases; junction bases not matched to a gene: 7. The chain's CDR3 is CAISLQGVSTGELFF. CDR3 nucleotides: TGTGCCATCAGCCTACAGGGGGTCTCCACCGGGGAGCTGTTTTTT.

This clonotype was detected once. This rearrangement joins TRBV10-2 to TRBJ1-6; perhaps TRBD1 as D (5 bases). Trimming stripped 4 bases from V and 8 bases from J, with 12 bases between. The CDR3 has 14 amino acids. CDR1 and CDR2 from the germline V gene are WSHSY and SAAADI. In nucleotides, the CDR3 is TGCGCCAGCAGTGTCGGGGGGGGTTATTCACCCCTCCACTTT. It yields the protein CASSVGGGYSPLHF.

The chain recombines TRBV11-2 with TRBJ1-2, with unresolved D. The CDR3 is 14 residues long. Germline assignment: CDR1 SGHAT and CDR2 FQNNGV. V gave up 5 bases and J gave up 2 bases, with 12 bases separating them. CDR3 amino acids: CASSPGRLNYGYTF. Written as DNA, the CDR3 is TGTGCCAGCAGCCCGGGTCGCTTGAACTATGGCTACACCTTC.

The genes are TRBV5-1 and TRBJ2-7, with 9 positions matching TRBD1. Germline CDR1 is SGHRS and CDR2 is YFSETQ. With 4 bases clipped from V and 6 bases from J, the junction kept 14 bases outside the gene matches. The CDR3 extends over 16 amino acids. The CDR3: CASSRNPGQGLGEQYF. For the CDR3, the DNA is TGCGCCAGCAGCCGGAACCCGGGACAGGGCCTAGGCGAGCAGTACTTC.

In its sample, this clonotype was seen once. The chain recombines TRBV14 with TRBJ2-3; D unresolved. The germline V gene has CDR1 SGHDN and CDR2 FVKESK. V lost 1 base and J lost 2, with 10 bases in between. This CDR3 is built from 15 residues. Here the CDR3 reads CASSQAGRFTDTQYF. CDR3 bases: TGTGCCAGCAGCCAAGCAGGCAGGTTCACAGATACGCAGTATTTT.

This sequence joins TRBV7-2 and TRBJ2-3, with D maybe TRBD2 (6 bases). From germline, CDR1 is SGHTA and CDR2 FQGNSA. V was cut by 4 bases and J by 0 bases, with 14 bases left in between. This CDR3 comprises 16 residues. The CDR3 region has the DNA TGTGCCAGCAGCTGGGCGGGACGGCTCAGCACAGATACGCAGTATTTT. Translating it yields CASSWAGRLSTDTQYF.

This clonotype has just a few counts. The chain is built from TRBV5-1 and TRBJ2-1, with 11 bases fitting TRBD2. Germline CDR1 SGHRS, CDR2 YFSETQ. After removal of 0 bases from V and 7 bases from J, the junction contained 6 bases not matched to a gene. The CDR3 loop spans 16 amino acids. This CDR3 reads CASSLGASGRRNEQFF. DNA of the CDR3: TGCGCCAGCAGCTTGGGGGCTAGCGGGAGGAGGAATGAGCAGTTCTTC.

This clonotype came up many times. The CDR3 spells CSATRSSYNSPLHF. In DNA form, the CDR3 reads TGCAGTGCTACCCGAAGCTCCTATAATTCACCCCTCCACTTT. V usage is TRBV20-1 and J usage is TRBJ1-6; no clear D gene. The V and J ends lost 4 bases and 0 bases respectively, with 7 bases between them. Germline lookup yields CDR1 DFQATT and CDR2 SNEGSKA (reference sequence). The CDR3 covers 14 residues.